This T cell receptor (beta chain) was obtained from a study of blood T cell repertoires in COVID-19. The CDR3 contains 16 residues. J gave up 4 bases and V 2 bases, and 4 bases lay outside the gene matches. Germline CDR1 and CDR2: LGHDT and YNNKEL (reference sequence). The table came from immunoSEQ multiplex PCR; TCRdb's copy has only in-frame clones and leaves some out. Here the sample spans over 120,000 clones, about 87% being singletons. This chain uses TRBV3-1 (or the pseudogene TRBV3-2) with TRBJ1-6; 8 bases match TRBD1. Sequencing was carried out using peripheral blood. This TCR derives from a woman aged 45-65 years with acute or convalescent COVID-19. DNA of the CDR3: TGTGCCAGCAGCCAAAGGGACAGGCGGTATAATTCACCCCTCCACTTT. Amino acid sequence: CASSQRDRRYNSPLHF.